Listed below are T cell receptor beta chains from one sample, sequenced in a study of blood T cell repertoires in COVID-19. Method: immunoSEQ multiplex PCR; TCRdb's copy keeps in-frame clones and lacks some. The table includes more than 350,000 clones, roughly 90% detected once. The sequenced sample was PBMCs or T cells enriched from blood (not recorded which). These TCRs come from a woman younger than 30 who had been exposed to COVID-19. The CDR3 runs from the conserved cysteine through the conserved F or W.

cdr3_aa,cdr3_length,v_call,j_call
CASRGTAYQPQHF,13,TRBV6-5,TRBJ1-5
CASSLLGGDYNEQFF,15,TRBV7-9,TRBJ2-1
CASSLARGPRIAGELFF,17,TRBV11-3,TRBJ2-2
CASSYSGTRAHEQYF,15,TRBV6-5,TRBJ2-7
CASSLRQGPFPRELFF,16,TRBV28,TRBJ2-2
CAWSQGDEQYF,11,TRBV30,TRBJ2-7
CASSGSGAPDTQYF,14,TRBV27,TRBJ2-3
CASSDRGGTDTQYF,14,TRBV11-2,TRBJ2-3
CASSLAQASGANVLTF,16,TRBV7-2,TRBJ2-6
CASSARQGDSYNEQFF,16,TRBV5-1,TRBJ2-1
CAISGLDYGYTF,12,TRBV10-3,TRBJ1-2
CASSLGLAGVTDTQYF,16,TRBV9,TRBJ2-3
CASSHKGRGQPQHF,14,TRBV3-1/TRBV3-2,TRBJ1-5
CASSLGQGAYEQYF,14,TRBV7-2,TRBJ2-7
CAWSKASGITDTQYF,15,TRBV30,TRBJ2-3
CASSLGTGGTEAFF,14,TRBV28,TRBJ1-1
CASSSGLAGSYEQYF,15,TRBV5-6,TRBJ2-7
CASSVGQGPYEQYF,14,TRBV9,TRBJ2-7
CASSQVKAGALYGYTF,16,TRBV14,TRBJ1-2
CASSLFTGLDGYTF,14,TRBV28,TRBJ1-2
CASSQEGRGQVLHF,14,TRBV4-3,TRBJ1-6
CASSQPWTGTDTQYF,15,TRBV19,TRBJ2-3
CASGNMDRVDEQYF,14,TRBV7-8,TRBJ2-7
CSAETGGTEAFF,12,TRBV29-1,TRBJ1-1
CASSERGRAGQPQHF,15,TRBV5-6,TRBJ1-5
CASTSSAGGGGTDTQYF,17,TRBV28,TRBJ2-3
CSAPGVTEAFF,11,TRBV20-1,TRBJ1-1
CASSLGGQGTYEQYF,15,TRBV5-1,TRBJ2-7
CASSQEPGQSNYGYTF,16,TRBV4-2,TRBJ1-2
CASSLPGHNTEAFF,14,TRBV28,TRBJ1-1
CASSYLAGGIYEQYF,15,TRBV4-2,TRBJ2-7
CASSLTEISYEQYF,14,TRBV18,TRBJ2-7
CASKVFRDRANGYTF,15,TRBV28,TRBJ1-2
CASRDTSYEQYF,12,TRBV12-3/TRBV12-4,TRBJ2-7
CASSLDASGAQTQYF,15,TRBV11-2,TRBJ2-5
CASSQELAAGNTIYF,15,TRBV4-3,TRBJ1-3
CASSSSRDNTEAFF,14,TRBV6-6,TRBJ1-1
CASEGTANEKLFF,13,TRBV28,TRBJ1-4
CASSLQGNEQYF,12,TRBV7-6,TRBJ2-7
CASRTVQGPYEQYF,14,TRBV28,TRBJ2-7
CASSVVPGNYGYTF,14,TRBV9,TRBJ1-2
CAISVVDSDTQYF,13,TRBV10-3,TRBJ2-3
CASSGKRGTGTGVGDQPQHF,20,TRBV21-1,TRBJ1-5
CASREDRGASGNTIYF,16,TRBV28,TRBJ1-3
CASSFEGQKNTEAFF,15,TRBV5-8,TRBJ1-1
CASSSGLGNTEAFF,14,TRBV7-9,TRBJ1-1
CASSIETGFNTEAFF,15,TRBV9,TRBJ1-1
CASSLEQGYGYTF,13,TRBV28,TRBJ1-2
CASSPSGGRGTSGHTQYF,18,TRBV7-2,TRBJ2-3
CASSLRALGFRITGELFF,18,TRBV9,TRBJ2-2
CASSLFATNEQFF,13,TRBV7-8,TRBJ2-1
CASSHTGTGANVLTF,15,TRBV4-2,TRBJ2-6
CASSFPNSPLHF,12,TRBV7-9,TRBJ1-6